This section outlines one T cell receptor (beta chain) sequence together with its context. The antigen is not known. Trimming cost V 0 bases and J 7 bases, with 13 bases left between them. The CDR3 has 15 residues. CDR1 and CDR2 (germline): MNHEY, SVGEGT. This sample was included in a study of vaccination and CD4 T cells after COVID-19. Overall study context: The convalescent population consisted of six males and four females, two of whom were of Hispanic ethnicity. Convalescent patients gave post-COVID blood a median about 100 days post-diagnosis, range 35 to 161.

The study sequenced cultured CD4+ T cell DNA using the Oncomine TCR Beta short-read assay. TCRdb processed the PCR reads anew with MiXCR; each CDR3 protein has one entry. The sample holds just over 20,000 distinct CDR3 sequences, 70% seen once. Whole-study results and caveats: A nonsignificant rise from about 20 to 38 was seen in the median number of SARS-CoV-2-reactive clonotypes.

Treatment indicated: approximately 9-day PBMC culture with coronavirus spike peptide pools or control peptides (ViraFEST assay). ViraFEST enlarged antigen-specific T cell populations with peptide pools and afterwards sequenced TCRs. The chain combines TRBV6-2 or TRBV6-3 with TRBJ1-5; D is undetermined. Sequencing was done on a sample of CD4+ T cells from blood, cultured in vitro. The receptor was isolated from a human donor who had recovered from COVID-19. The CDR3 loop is CASSYSGLGKQPQHF. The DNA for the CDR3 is TGTGCCAGCAGTTACTCGGGGTTAGGGAAGCAGCCCCAGCATTTT.